The rows below give T cell receptor beta chains drawn from one sample of a study of radiotherapy plus CTLA-4 blockade in lung cancer. Only in-frame clones appear in the TCRdb table, and some are missing; sequencing was by immunoSEQ multiplex PCR. This table holds about 86,000 clones, around 83% found once. The material sequenced was peripheral blood, taken from a patient treated with radiotherapy plus ipilimumab. These receptors all come from a human donor with non-small cell lung cancer who had stable disease on radiotherapy plus ipilimumab. The CDR3 runs from the conserved cysteine through the conserved F or W. D genes are given only for firm matches. Size is stated for part of the rows, as once, few or many counts, or as a class when the clone is expanded.

J,size,V,D,CDR3,DNA
TRBJ2-3,-,TRBV11-1,-,CASSLDRDTQYF,TGTGCCAGCAGCTTAGATAGAGATACGCAGTATTTT
TRBJ2-3,-,TRBV4-2,TRBD2,CASSQRALTSGVGDTQYF,TGTGCCAGCAGCCAAAGGGCCTTGACTAGCGGGGTCGGAGATACGCAGTATTTT
TRBJ1-6,-,TRBV5-1,-,CASRLGSYNSPLHF,TGCGCCAGCAGGTTGGGCTCCTATAATTCACCCCTCCACTTT
TRBJ2-7,-,TRBV28,-,CASSIFPSNSYEQYF,TGTGCCAGCAGTATATTTCCGTCAAACTCCTACGAGCAGTACTTC
TRBJ1-2,few,TRBV4-1,TRBD1,CASSPYRGLGYTF,TGCGCCAGCAGCCCGTACAGGGGGCTGGGCTACACCTTC
TRBJ1-1,-,TRBV28,-,CASSPPDLEAFF,TGTGCCAGCAGTCCCCCGGACCTTGAAGCTTTCTTT
TRBJ2-3,few,TRBV11-1,-,CASSQSSTDTQYF,TGTGCCAGCAGCCAGAGTTCGACAGATACGCAGTATTTT
TRBJ1-3,-,TRBV19,-,CASSTPGRPSSGNTIYF,TGTGCCAGTAGTACCCCGGGACGGCCGAGCTCTGGAAACACCATATATTTT
TRBJ2-7,-,TRBV7-9,TRBD2,CASSFGAGVYEQYF,TGTGCCAGCAGCTTTGGAGCGGGAGTGTACGAGCAGTACTTC
TRBJ2-7,-,TRBV5-1,-,CASSLGGQYEQYF,TGCGCCAGCAGCTTGGGCGGCCAATACGAGCAGTACTTC
TRBJ1-1,-,TRBV6-4,-,CASRETPAHTEAFF,TGTGCCAGCAGGGAGACTCCGGCGCACACTGAAGCTTTCTTT
TRBJ2-7,-,TRBV5-1,TRBD1,CASRAGTGSSYEQYF,TGCGCCAGCAGGGCCGGGACAGGGAGCTCCTACGAGCAGTACTTC
TRBJ1-5,-,TRBV6-1,TRBD1,CASSDRANQPQHF,TGTGCCAGCAGCGACAGGGCCAATCAGCCCCAGCATTTT
TRBJ1-2,-,TRBV27,-,CASSFLRPGIYGYTF,TGTGCCAGCAGTTTCCTTAGGCCGGGGATCTATGGCTACACCTTC
TRBJ1-1,-,TRBV14,TRBD1,CASSQGLWTGLNTEAFF,TGTGCCAGCAGCCAAGGATTGTGGACAGGGCTGAACACTGAAGCTTTCTTT
TRBJ1-3,-,TRBV19,-,CASSMVQVHSSGNTIYF,TGTGCCAGTAGTATGGTACAGGTCCATAGCTCTGGAAACACCATATATTTT
TRBJ2-5,-,TRBV9,TRBD2,CASSVDPSGGVQETQYF,TGTGCCAGCAGCGTAGACCCTAGCGGGGGAGTACAAGAGACCCAGTACTTC
TRBJ2-1,-,TRBV11-3,TRBD1,CASSTSTGTGLSYNEQFF,TGTGCCAGCAGCACCTCCACCGGGACAGGACTCTCCTACAATGAGCAGTTCTTC
TRBJ2-7,-,TRBV27,TRBD1,CASSLLTGGPPYEQYF,TGTGCCAGCAGTTTACTTACAGGGGGTCCCCCCTACGAGCAGTACTTC
TRBJ2-1,-,TRBV2,-,CASPRSNEQFF,TGTGCCAGCCCTCGCTCCAATGAGCAGTTCTTC
TRBJ2-1,-,TRBV7-3,-,CASSLTYAGAQNEQFF,TGTGCCAGCAGCTTAACGTACGCGGGGGCTCAAAATGAGCAGTTCTTC
TRBJ1-5,-,TRBV4-1,-,CASSQVAGKVPWQPQHF,TGCGCCAGCAGCCAAGTTGCAGGGAAGGTCCCGTGGCAGCCCCAGCATTTT
TRBJ2-5,-,TRBV5-1,TRBD2,CASSSALGGRETQYF,TGCGCCAGCAGCTCGGCTTTAGGCGGGAGGGAGACCCAGTACTTC
TRBJ2-3,-,TRBV28,TRBD2,CASSLAGGPSHTQYF,TGTGCCAGCAGTTTAGCGGGGGGGCCATCCCATACGCAGTATTTT
TRBJ2-5,-,TRBV10-1,TRBD1,CASTEGQGAKTQYF,TGCGCCAGCACCGAAGGGCAGGGGGCGAAGACCCAGTACTTC
TRBJ2-3,-,TRBV19,-,CASSLRQSTDTQYF,TGTGCCAGTAGTCTAAGACAGTCCACAGATACGCAGTATTTT
TRBJ1-5,-,TRBV6-1,TRBD1,CASKPQGWQPQHF,TGTGCCAGCAAACCACAGGGGTGGCAGCCCCAGCATTTT
TRBJ1-2,-,TRBV28,-,CASSPGAVYGYTF,TGTGCCAGCAGTCCGGGGGCAGTCTATGGCTACACCTTC
TRBJ1-5,once,TRBV10-2,-,CASRSRDYVQPQHF,TGCGCCAGCCGGTCCCGGGACTATGTCCAGCCCCAGCATTTT
TRBJ1-4,-,TRBV18,-,CASSPRIARGRTPTNEKLFF,TGTGCCAGCTCACCAAGGATAGCCCGCGGCCGAACTCCAACTAATGAAAAACTGTTTTTT
TRBJ2-2,few,TRBV19,-,CASSWWGLNTGELFF,TGTGCCAGTAGTTGGTGGGGGCTGAACACCGGGGAGCTGTTTTTT
TRBJ2-7,-,TRBV30,TRBD1,CAWSLGNRGREQYF,TGTGCCTGGAGTTTAGGAAACAGGGGCCGCGAGCAGTACTTC
TRBJ2-6,-,TRBV11-2,TRBD1,CASSWTGGSGANVLTF,TGTGCCAGCAGCTGGACAGGGGGCTCTGGGGCCAACGTCCTGACTTTC
TRBJ2-7,-,TRBV6-1,TRBD2,CASSNSGGAYEQYF,TGTGCCAGCAGTAACTCCGGGGGGGCCTACGAGCAGTACTTC
TRBJ1-6,-,TRBV7-2,-,CASSYRRWGTNSPLHF,TGTGCCAGCAGCTATCGGCGATGGGGGACCAATTCACCCCTCCACTTT
TRBJ2-1,-,TRBV28,-,CASRADYRVDEQFF,TGTGCCAGCAGGGCGGACTACAGAGTAGATGAGCAGTTCTTC
TRBJ1-4,-,TRBV4-2,-,CASSRERDLLFF,TGTGCCAGCAGCCGTGAGAGGGATTTACTGTTTTTT
TRBJ2-2,-,TRBV28,TRBD1,CASSFQQGSRTGELFF,TGTGCCAGCAGTTTCCAACAGGGGTCGAGAACCGGGGAGCTGTTTTTT
TRBJ1-3,few,TRBV5-8,-,CASSFSGTGNTIYF,TGTGCCAGCAGCTTCTCGGGGACCGGAAACACCATATATTTT
TRBJ1-6,few,TRBV19,-,CASSIEGNLHF,TGTGCCAGTAGTATTGAAGGCAACCTCCACTTT
TRBJ2-5,-,TRBV19,TRBD1,CASSNKDRAKSAETQYF,TGTGCCAGTAGTAACAAAGACAGGGCCAAAAGTGCGGAGACCCAGTACTTC
TRBJ2-7,once,TRBV28,TRBD1,CASIAGTGVSSHEQYF,TGTGCCAGCATCGCCGGGACAGGGGTTTCGTCCCACGAGCAGTACTTC
TRBJ2-1,-,TRBV10-1,-,CASSDRYTRFF,TGCGCCAGCAGTGATAGGTACACCCGGTTCTTC
TRBJ2-1,-,TRBV28,TRBD2,CASSLTSGGPRNEQFF,TGTGCCAGCAGTCTGACTAGCGGGGGCCCCAGGAATGAGCAGTTCTTC
TRBJ2-2,-,TRBV5-1,TRBD2,CASSLTAGDTGELFF,TGCGCCAGCAGCTTAACAGCGGGGGACACCGGGGAGCTGTTTTTT
TRBJ2-7,-,TRBV18,-,CASSEGGYEQYF,TGTGCCAGCTCAGAGGGGGGGTACGAGCAGTACTTC